The clone carrying this TCR beta chain was observed a handful of times. The antigen remains undetermined. Preparing the TCRbeta library involved the use of unique molecular identifiers. TCRdb reprocessed the PCR reads via MiXCR and lists one record per CDR3 protein. The table shows some 840,000 distinct CDR3 sequences, with roughly 15% occurring only once. The sample is drawn from a study of T-cell reconstitution after alpha-beta-depleted transplantation in children. Regarding the study as a whole: At the one-year point after transplant, T-cell counts and TCRbeta diversity were found to come mostly from T cells that had been newly produced.

CDR3 size: 16 residues. V lost 5 bases and J lost 5, with 18 bases in between. The V call is TRBV12-3 or TRBV12-4, the J call TRBJ2-2; D unclear. The specimen was PBMCs, mostly from graft donor cells, collected 360 days after TCRalphabeta/CD19-depleted stem cell transplant. The TCR sequence derives from a male patient between 10 and 17 years old who had a stem cell transplant for acute lymphoblastic leukemia, so the T cells may come from the graft donor. CDR3 nucleotide sequence: TGTGCCAGCAGTGCCCGCCCAAATTTGCGGACCGGGGAGCTGTTTTTT. Amino acid sequence: CASSARPNLRTGELFF.